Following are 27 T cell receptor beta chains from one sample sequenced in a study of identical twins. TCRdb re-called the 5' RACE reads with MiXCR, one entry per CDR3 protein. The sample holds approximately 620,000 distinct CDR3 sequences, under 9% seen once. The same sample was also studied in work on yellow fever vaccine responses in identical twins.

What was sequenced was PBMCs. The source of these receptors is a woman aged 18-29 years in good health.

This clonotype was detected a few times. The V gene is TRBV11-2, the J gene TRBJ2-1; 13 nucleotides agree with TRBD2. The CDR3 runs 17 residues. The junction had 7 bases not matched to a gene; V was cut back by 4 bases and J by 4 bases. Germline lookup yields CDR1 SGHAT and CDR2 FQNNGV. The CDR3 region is CASSSQGLAGKYNEQFF. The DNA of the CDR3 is TGTGCCAGCAGCTCCCAGGGACTAGCGGGGAAATACAATGAGCAGTTCTTC.

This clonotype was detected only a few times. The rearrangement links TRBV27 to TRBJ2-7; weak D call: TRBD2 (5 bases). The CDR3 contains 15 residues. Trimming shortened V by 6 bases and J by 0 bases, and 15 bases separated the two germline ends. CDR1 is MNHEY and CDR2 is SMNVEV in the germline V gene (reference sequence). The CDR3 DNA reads TGTGCCAGCAGGCCCGTCGGGGTTCCCTCCTACGAGCAGTACTTC. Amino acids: CASRPVGVPSYEQYF.

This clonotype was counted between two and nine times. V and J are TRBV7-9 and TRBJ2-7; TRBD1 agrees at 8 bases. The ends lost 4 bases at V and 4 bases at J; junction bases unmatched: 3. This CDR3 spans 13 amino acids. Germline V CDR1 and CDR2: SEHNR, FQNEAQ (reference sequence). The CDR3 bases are TGTGCCAGCAGCTCACAGGGGGTTTACGAGCAGTACTTC. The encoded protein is CASSSQGVYEQYF. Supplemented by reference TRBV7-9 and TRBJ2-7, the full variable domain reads DTGVSQNPRHKITKRGQNVTFRCDPISEHNRLYWYRQTLGQGPEFLTYFQNEAQLEKSRLLSDRFSAERPKGSFSTLEIQRTEQGDSAMYLCASSSQGVYEQYFGPGTRLTVT.

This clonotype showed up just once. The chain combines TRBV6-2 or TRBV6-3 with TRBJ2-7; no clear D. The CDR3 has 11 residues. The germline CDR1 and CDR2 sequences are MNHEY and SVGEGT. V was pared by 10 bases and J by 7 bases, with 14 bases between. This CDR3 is CATEGRREQYF. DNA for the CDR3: TGTGCCACCGAAGGGCGTAGGGAGCAGTACTTC.

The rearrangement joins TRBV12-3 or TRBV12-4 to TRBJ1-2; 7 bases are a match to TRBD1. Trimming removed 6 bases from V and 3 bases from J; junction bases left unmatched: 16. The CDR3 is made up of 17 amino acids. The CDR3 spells CASSPSTKARGDYGYTF. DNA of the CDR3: TGTGCCAGCAGCCCGTCAACAAAGGCCAGGGGGGACTATGGCTACACCTTC.

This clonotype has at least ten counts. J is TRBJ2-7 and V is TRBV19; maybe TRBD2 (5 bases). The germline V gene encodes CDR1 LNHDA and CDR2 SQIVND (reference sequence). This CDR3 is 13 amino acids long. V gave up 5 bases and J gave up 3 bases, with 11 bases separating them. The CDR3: CASSPTRGYEQYF. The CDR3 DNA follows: TGTGCCAGTAGTCCCACTCGGGGCTACGAGCAGTACTTC.

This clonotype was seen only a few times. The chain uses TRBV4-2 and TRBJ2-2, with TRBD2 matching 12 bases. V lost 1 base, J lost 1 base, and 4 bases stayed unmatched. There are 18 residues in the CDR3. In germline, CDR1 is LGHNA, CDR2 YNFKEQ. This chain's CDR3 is CASSQARLAGVNTGELFF. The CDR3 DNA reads TGTGCCAGCAGCCAAGCCCGACTAGCGGGAGTGAACACCGGGGAGCTGTTTTTT.

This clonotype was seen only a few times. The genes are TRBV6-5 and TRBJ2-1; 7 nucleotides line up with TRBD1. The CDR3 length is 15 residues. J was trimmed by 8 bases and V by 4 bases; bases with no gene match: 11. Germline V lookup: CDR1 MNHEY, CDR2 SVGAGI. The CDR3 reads CASSSRTEGGYEQFF. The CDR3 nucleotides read TGTGCCAGCAGTTCGCGGACAGAAGGGGGCTATGAGCAGTTCTTC.

In DNA form, the CDR3 reads TGTGCCAGCAGAACGACTAGCGGGAGAAGAGAGACCCAGTACTTC. This sequence encodes CASRTTSGRRETQYF. The V call is TRBV28, the J call TRBJ2-5; TRBD2 aligns across 12 bases. This CDR3 is 15 amino acids long. V trimming: 6 bases; J trimming: 4 bases; junction bases outside the gene matches: 6. Germline assignment: CDR1 MDHEN and CDR2 SYDVKM.

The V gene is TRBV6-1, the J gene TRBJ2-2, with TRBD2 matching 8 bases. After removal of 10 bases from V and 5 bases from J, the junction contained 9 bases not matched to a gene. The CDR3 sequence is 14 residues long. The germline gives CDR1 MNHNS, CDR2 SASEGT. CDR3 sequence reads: CATILAVGTGELFF. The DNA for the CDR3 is TGTGCCACCATACTAGCGGTTGGGACCGGGGAGCTGTTTTTT.

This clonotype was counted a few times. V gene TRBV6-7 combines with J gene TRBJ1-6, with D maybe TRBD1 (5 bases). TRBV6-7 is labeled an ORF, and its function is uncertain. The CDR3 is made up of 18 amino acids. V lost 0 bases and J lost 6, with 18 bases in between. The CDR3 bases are TGTGCCAGCAGTTACTCGGCCAGGGAGGGTGTATGTAATTCACCCCTCCACTTT. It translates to CASSYSAREGVCNSPLHF.

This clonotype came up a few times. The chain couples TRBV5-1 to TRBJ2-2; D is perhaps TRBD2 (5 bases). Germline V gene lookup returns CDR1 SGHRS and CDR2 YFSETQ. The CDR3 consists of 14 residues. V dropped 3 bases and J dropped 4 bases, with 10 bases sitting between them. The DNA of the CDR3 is TGCGCCAGCAGCTCGGAGGTCGGCACCGGGGAGCTGTTTTTT. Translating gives CASSSEVGTGELFF.

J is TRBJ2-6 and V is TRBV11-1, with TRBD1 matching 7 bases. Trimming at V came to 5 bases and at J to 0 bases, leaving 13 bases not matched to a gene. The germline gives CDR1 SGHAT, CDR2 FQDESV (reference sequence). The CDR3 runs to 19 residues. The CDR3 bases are TGTGCCAGCAGCCCGCCTCCCCCGGGACAGAGCTCTGGGGCCAACGTCCTGACTTTC. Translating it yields CASSPPPPGQSSGANVLTF.

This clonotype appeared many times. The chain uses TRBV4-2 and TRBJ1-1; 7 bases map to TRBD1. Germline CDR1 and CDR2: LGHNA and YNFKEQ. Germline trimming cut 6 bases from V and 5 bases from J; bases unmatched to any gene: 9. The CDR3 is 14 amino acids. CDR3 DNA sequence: TGTGCCAGCAGGCTACAGACAGGGCTTACTGAAGCTTTCTTT. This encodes CASRLQTGLTEAFF.

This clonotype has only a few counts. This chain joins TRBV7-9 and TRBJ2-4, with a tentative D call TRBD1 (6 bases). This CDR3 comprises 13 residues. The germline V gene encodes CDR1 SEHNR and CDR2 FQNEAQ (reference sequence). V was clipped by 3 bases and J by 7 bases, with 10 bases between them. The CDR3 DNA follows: TGTGCCAGCAGCTTGTTACAGGGTAACATTCAGTACTTC. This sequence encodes CASSLLQGNIQYF.

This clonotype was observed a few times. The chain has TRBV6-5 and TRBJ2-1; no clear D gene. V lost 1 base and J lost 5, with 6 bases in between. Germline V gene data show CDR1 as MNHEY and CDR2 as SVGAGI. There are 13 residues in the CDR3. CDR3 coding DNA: TGTGCCAGCAGTTACTTTCCTGACAATGAGCAGTTCTTC. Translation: CASSYFPDNEQFF.

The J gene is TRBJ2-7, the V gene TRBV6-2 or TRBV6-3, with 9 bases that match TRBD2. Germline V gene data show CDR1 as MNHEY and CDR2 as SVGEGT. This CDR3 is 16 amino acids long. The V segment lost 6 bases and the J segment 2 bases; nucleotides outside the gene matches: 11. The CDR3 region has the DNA TGTGCCAGCAGCGGACTAGCGAAAAACGTAGCCTACGAGCAGTACTTC. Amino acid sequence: CASSGLAKNVAYEQYF.

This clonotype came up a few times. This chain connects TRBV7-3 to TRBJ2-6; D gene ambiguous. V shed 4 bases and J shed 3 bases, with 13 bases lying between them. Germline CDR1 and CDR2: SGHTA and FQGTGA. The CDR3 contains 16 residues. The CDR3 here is CASSSVAGVGANVLTF. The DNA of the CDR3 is TGTGCCAGCAGCTCGGTCGCTGGGGTTGGGGCCAACGTCCTGACTTTC.

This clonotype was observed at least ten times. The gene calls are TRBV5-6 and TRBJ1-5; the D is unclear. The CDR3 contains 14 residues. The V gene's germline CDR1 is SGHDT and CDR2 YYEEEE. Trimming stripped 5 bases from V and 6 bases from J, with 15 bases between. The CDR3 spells CASRDEACAQPQHF. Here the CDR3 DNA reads TGTGCCAGCAGGGACGAGGCTTGTGCTCAGCCCCAGCATTTT.

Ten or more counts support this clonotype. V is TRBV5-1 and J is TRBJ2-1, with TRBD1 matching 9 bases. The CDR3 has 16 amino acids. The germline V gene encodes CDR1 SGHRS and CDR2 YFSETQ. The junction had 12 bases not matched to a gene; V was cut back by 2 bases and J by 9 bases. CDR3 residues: CASSLPAGTGSSEQFF. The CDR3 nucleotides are TGCGCCAGCAGCTTACCCGCCGGGACAGGGTCAAGTGAGCAGTTCTTC.

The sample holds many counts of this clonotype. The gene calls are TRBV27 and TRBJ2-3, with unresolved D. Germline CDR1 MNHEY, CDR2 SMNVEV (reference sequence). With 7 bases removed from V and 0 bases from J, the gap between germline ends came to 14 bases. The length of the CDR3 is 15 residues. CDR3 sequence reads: CASMASIDSTDTQYF. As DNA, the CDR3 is TGTGCCAGCATGGCCAGCATCGATAGCACAGATACGCAGTATTTT.

CDR3 protein: CASSLAGGHGKETQYF. DNA of the CDR3: TGCGCCAGCAGCTTGGCCGGGGGACACGGCAAAGAGACCCAGTACTTC. The rearrangement joins TRBV5-1 to TRBJ2-5; D may correspond to TRBD1 or TRBD2 (6 bases each). Looked up from germline, CDR1 is SGHRS and CDR2 is YFSETQ. The V and J ends lost 0 bases and 3 bases respectively, with 15 bases between them. The CDR3 has 16 amino acids.

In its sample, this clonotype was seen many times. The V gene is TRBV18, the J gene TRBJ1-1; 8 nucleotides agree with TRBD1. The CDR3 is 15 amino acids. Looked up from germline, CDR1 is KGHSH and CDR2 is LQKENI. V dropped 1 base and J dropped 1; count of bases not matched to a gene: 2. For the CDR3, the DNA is TGTGCCAGCTCACCACTGGGACAGGAGAACACTGAAGCTTTCTTT. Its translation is CASSPLGQENTEAFF.

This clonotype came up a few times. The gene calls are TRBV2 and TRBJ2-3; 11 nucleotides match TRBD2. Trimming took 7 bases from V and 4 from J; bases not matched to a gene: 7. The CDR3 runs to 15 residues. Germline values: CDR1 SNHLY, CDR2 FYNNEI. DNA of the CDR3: TGTGCCAGCATTTATAGCGGGGGGGCCGCAGATACGCAGTATTTT. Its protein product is CASIYSGGAADTQYF.

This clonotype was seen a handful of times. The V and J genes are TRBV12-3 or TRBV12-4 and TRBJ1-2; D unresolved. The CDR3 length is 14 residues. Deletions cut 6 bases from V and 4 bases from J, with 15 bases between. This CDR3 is CASSPPAHGYGYTF. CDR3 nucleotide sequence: TGTGCCAGCAGCCCGCCCGCCCACGGCTATGGCTACACCTTC.

The CDR3 region has the DNA TGTGCCAGCAGCTTAGCCTCTACCACCTACGAGCAGTACTTC. Its translation is CASSLASTTYEQYF. The J gene is TRBJ2-7, the V gene TRBV7-9; D remains unclear. The germline V and J ends were trimmed by 0 bases and 2 bases, with 8 bases remaining between them. The CDR3 runs to 14 residues. In germline, CDR1 is SEHNR, CDR2 FQNEAQ (reference sequence).

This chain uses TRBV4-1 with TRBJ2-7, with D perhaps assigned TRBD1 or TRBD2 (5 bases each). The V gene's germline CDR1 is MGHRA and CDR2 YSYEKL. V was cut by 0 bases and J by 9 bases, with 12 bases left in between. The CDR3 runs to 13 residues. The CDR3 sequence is CASSQDSRDGQYF. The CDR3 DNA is TGCGCCAGCAGCCAAGATTCCCGGGACGGGCAGTACTTC.